The 17 T cell receptor beta chains below come from one sample, sequenced in a study of blood T cells in healthy people across ages. For the second PCR, which ran for about 7 to 12 cycles, a sample-barcoded 5' primer and a J-beta primer mix were used. TCRdb used MiXCR to reprocess the 5' RACE reads, holding one entry per CDR3 protein. The data show roughly 1,300,000 distinct CDR3 sequences, 59% seen once. Sequenced input: blood. The receptors shown here come from a man aged 18 to 29 in good health.

This chain joins TRBV20-1 and TRBJ1-6, with D hard to call. Germline assignment: CDR1 DFQATT and CDR2 SNEGSKA (reference sequence). This CDR3 is built from 14 residues. Trimming took 5 bases from V and 10 from J, leaving 18 bases between them. The CDR3 protein is CSALRIERGSPLHF. CDR3 DNA sequence: TGCAGTGCTCTCCGGATAGAAAGAGGATCACCCCTCCACTTT.

The chain carries TRBV28 and TRBJ2-5, with D possibly being TRBD1 or TRBD2 (5 bases each). Germline CDR1 and CDR2: MDHEN and SYDVKM. The length of the CDR3 is 17 residues. Trimming took off 4 bases at V and 0 bases at J, with 18 bases between the two ends. Written as DNA, the CDR3 is TGTGCCAGCAGTTCGACCGGTGGGACGCCCGACCAAGAGACCCAGTACTTC. This encodes CASSSTGGTPDQETQYF.

This clonotype was detected a few times. The V call is TRBV7-9, the J call TRBJ1-2; D not resolved. Germline assignment: CDR1 SEHNR and CDR2 FQNEAQ (reference sequence). The CDR3 totals 14 residues. V was shortened by 2 bases and J by 4 bases, with 11 bases between the two germline ends. The CDR3 spells CASSLLAESYGYTF. DNA of the CDR3: TGTGCCAGCAGCTTACTGGCAGAGAGCTATGGCTACACCTTC.

Regarding this clonotype: Because the CDR3 is missing its conserved closing phenylalanine or tryptophan, this is likely a read error. V gene TRBV7-9 combines with J gene TRBJ2-3; D uncertain. Germline lookup yields CDR1 SEHNR and CDR2 FQNEAQ (reference sequence). This CDR3 comprises 12 residues. CDR3 sequence (DNA): TGTGCCAGCAGCCAAAGGACGGATACACAGTATTCT. Its protein product is CASSQRTDTQYS.

This rearrangement joins TRBV5-1 to TRBJ2-1; perhaps D is TRBD1 or TRBD2 (7 bases each). This CDR3 contains 14 residues. With 6 bases removed from V and 4 bases from J, the gap between germline ends came to 14 bases. The V gene's germline CDR1 is SGHRS and CDR2 YFSETQ. The CDR3 DNA follows: TGCGCCAGCAAAGGGGGCGGGGGATACAATGAGCAGTTCTTC. Translating it yields CASKGGGGYNEQFF.

This chain uses TRBV7-6 with TRBJ2-1; 8 positions agree with TRBD1. This CDR3 is built from 17 residues. V lost 1 base and J lost 8; bases outside the gene matches: 13. The V gene's germline CDR1 is SGHVS and CDR2 FNYEAQ. The CDR3: CASSLGIGYDRGHEQFF. The CDR3 DNA reads as TGTGCCAGCAGCTTAGGTATTGGGTACGACAGGGGCCATGAGCAGTTCTTC.

This clonotype was seen many times. The chain couples TRBV7-2 to TRBJ2-5; D gene uncertain. There are 13 residues in the CDR3. Germline CDR1 and CDR2: SGHTA and FQGNSA. V was clipped by 1 base and J by 5 bases, with 8 bases between them. CDR3 sequence reads: CASSLVLSETQYF. The CDR3 DNA sequence: TGTGCCAGCAGCTTAGTTTTGAGTGAGACCCAGTACTTC. The full variable domain, rest sourced from reference TRBV7-2 and TRBJ2-5, is GAGVSQSPSNKVTEKGKDVELRCDPISGHTALYWYRQSLGQGLEFLIYFQGNSAPDKSGLPSDRFSAERTGGSVSTLTIQRTQQEDSAVYLCASSLVLSETQYFGPGTRLLVL.

The chain recombines TRBV12-3 or TRBV12-4 with TRBJ1-6; 7 nucleotides align to TRBD1. The CDR3 runs to 14 residues. V shed 5 bases and J 9 bases; nucleotides not matched to a gene: 7. The CDR3 reads CASSDSGGISPLHF. The CDR3 nucleotides read TGTGCCAGCAGTGACTCAGGGGGAATTTCACCCCTCCACTTT.

This clonotype turned up a few times. The V gene is TRBV7-9, the J gene TRBJ2-3; no reliable D call. This CDR3 contains 15 residues. CDR1 is SEHNR and CDR2 is FQNEAQ in the germline V gene (reference sequence). The V end lost 4 bases, the J end lost 1 base, and 12 bases lay between the germline ends. CDR3 DNA: TGTGCCAGCAGCTCGACGACGGTGGGCACAGATACGCAGTATTTT. Amino acids: CASSSTTVGTDTQYF.

The J gene is TRBJ2-3, the V gene TRBV7-8; 10 bases match TRBD2. The CDR3 has 15 amino acids. V trimming: 6 bases; J trimming: 4 bases; junction bases outside the gene matches: 7. The V gene's germline CDR1 is SGHVS and CDR2 FQNEAQ. The CDR3 bases are TGTGCCAGCAGACTTCTAGCGGGAGTGGCAGATACGCAGTATTTT. Translated: CASRLLAGVADTQYF.

This clonotype was picked up a small number of times. V gene TRBV29-1 combines with J gene TRBJ1-2; D is ambiguous. CDR1 is SQVTM, CDR2 ANQGSEA, per germline. Trimming took 4 bases from V and 7 from J, leaving 16 bases between them. The CDR3 consists of 13 residues. For the CDR3, the DNA is TGCAGCGTTGCCTTGATTTTGAGCGGTGGCTACACCTTC. Protein product: CSVALILSGGYTF.

This clonotype was seen a single time. The chain couples TRBV5-1 to TRBJ2-3; D is possibly TRBD2 (6 bases). The CDR3 has 16 residues. V dropped 3 bases and J dropped 1 base, with 15 bases sitting between them. The germline V gene has CDR1 SGHRS and CDR2 YFSETQ. CDR3 in DNA: TGCGCCAGCAGCTCGGGTTTCGGAGGGGGCACAGATACGCAGTATTTT. This gives the protein CASSSGFGGGTDTQYF.

This clonotype was seen a handful of times. The chain links TRBV6-1 to TRBJ2-7; D perhaps matches TRBD2 (5 bases). Trimming removed 3 bases from V and 7 bases from J, with 22 bases in between. This CDR3 is 16 amino acids long. The V gene's germline CDR1 is MNHNS and CDR2 SASEGT. CDR3 residues: CASSEEGRRSYNEQYF. The CDR3 bases are TGTGCCAGCAGTGAGGAAGGGAGACGTTCCTACAATGAGCAGTACTTC.

The chain couples TRBV12-3 or TRBV12-4 to TRBJ2-7; 7 bases agree with TRBD2. With V trimmed by 2 bases and J by 0 bases, 4 bases remained unmatched. This CDR3 comprises 15 residues. Here the CDR3 DNA reads TGTGCCAGCAGTTTAAAGCGGGGAAACTCCTACGAGCAGTACTTC. This sequence encodes CASSLKRGNSYEQYF.

As concerns this clonotype: One end of the junction fails to match germline, which may point to a read error. The chain links TRBV12-3 or TRBV12-4 to TRBJ2-5; possibly TRBD1 or TRBD2 for D (6 bases each). The assigned J gene may be wrong: the sequence end matches TRBJ2-7 better. The CDR3 has 13 amino acids. This CDR3 is CGSRLGQLYEQYF. As DNA, the CDR3 is TGTGGCAGCAGACTAGGACAGCTTTACGAGCAGTACTTC.

The rearrangement links TRBV7-2 to TRBJ1-4, with TRBD1 matching over 7 bases. The V and J ends lost 4 bases and 3 bases, in that order; junction bases with no gene match: 5. Germline CDR1 SGHTA, CDR2 FQGNSA. This CDR3 region has 15 residues. Here the CDR3 reads CASSSEGQPNEKLFF. The DNA of the CDR3 is TGTGCCAGCAGCTCGGAGGGACAGCCTAATGAAAAACTGTTTTTT.

Only a few counts were recorded for this clonotype. The chain couples TRBV20-1 to TRBJ1-1, with no clear D. The V gene's germline CDR1 is DFQATT and CDR2 SNEGSKA (reference sequence). CDR3 size: 13 residues. The ends were cut back, 0 bases at V and 1 base at J, with 6 bases in the middle. The CDR3, as DNA: TGCAGTGCTAGAGAGAACTGGAACACTGAAGCTTTCTTT. It codes for CSARENWNTEAFF.